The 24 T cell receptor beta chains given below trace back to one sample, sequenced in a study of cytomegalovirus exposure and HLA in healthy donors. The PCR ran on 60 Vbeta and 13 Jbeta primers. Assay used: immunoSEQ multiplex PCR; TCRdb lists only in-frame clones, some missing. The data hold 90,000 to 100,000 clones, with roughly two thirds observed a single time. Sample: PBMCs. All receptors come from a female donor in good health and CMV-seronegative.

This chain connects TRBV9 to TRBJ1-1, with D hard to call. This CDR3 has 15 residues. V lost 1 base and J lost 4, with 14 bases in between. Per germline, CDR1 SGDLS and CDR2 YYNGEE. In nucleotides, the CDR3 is TGTGCCAGCAGCGTATCTAGCCCACCGGGCACTGAAGCTTTCTTT. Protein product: CASSVSSPPGTEAFF.

Written as DNA, the CDR3 is TGTGCCAGCAGCTTAGCGGGGGGTGAGCAGTTCTTC. Translating gives CASSLAGGEQFF. The chain recombines TRBV7-9 with TRBJ2-1; tentative D call: TRBD2 (6 bases). In germline, CDR1 is SEHNR, CDR2 FQNEAQ (reference sequence). V lost 0 bases to trimming and J lost 9 bases, with 6 bases between them. The CDR3 has 12 amino acids. The full variable domain, its missing parts supplied by reference TRBV7-9 and TRBJ2-1, is DTGVSQNPRHKITKRGQNVTFRCDPISEHNRLYWYRQTLGQGPEFLTYFQNEAQLEKSRLLSDRFSAERPKGSFSTLEIQRTEQGDSAMYLCASSLAGGEQFFGPGTRLTVL.

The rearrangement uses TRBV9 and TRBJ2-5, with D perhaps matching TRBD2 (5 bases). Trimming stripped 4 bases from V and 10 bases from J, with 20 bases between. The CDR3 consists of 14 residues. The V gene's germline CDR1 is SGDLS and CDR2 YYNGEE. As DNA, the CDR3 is TGTGCCAGCAGCACTTACTCTGGTAAAGAGGGCCAGTACTTC. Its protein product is CASSTYSGKEGQYF.

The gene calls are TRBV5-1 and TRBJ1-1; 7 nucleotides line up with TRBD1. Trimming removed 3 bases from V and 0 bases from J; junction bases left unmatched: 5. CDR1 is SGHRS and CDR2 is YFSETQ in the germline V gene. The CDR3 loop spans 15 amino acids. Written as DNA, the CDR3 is TGCGCCAGCAGCTACCAAGGGACAGTGAACACTGAAGCTTTCTTT. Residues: CASSYQGTVNTEAFF.

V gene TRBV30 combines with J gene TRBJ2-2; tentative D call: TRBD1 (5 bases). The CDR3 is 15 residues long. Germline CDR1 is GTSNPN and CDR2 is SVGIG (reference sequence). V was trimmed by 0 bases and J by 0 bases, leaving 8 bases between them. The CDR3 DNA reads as TGTGCCTGGAGTGTACAGGAGACGAACACCGGGGAGCTGTTTTTT. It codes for CAWSVQETNTGELFF.

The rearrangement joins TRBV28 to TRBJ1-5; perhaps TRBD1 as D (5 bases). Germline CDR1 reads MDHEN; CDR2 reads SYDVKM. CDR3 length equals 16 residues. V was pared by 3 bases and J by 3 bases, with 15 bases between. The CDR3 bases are TGTGCCAGCAGTTTCCTCGCAGGGAAGAACAATCAGCCCCAGCATTTT. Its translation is CASSFLAGKNNQPQHF.

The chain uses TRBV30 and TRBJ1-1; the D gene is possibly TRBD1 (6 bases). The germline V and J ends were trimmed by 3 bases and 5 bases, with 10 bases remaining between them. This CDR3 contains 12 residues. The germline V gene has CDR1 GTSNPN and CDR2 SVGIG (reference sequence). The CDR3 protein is CAWRGGGTEAFF. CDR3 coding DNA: TGTGCCTGGAGGGGAGGGGGGACTGAAGCTTTCTTT.

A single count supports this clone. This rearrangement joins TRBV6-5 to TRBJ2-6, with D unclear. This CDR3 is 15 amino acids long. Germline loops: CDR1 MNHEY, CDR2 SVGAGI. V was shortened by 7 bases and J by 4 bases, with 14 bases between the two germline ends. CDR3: CASTRDVTGANVLTF. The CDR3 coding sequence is TGTGCCAGCACCCGCGACGTGACAGGGGCCAACGTCCTGACTTTC.

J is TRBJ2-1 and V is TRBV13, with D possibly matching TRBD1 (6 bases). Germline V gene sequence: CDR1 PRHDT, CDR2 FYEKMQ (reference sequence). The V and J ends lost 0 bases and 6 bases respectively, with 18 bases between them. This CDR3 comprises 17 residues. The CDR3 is CASSLGREQGTPNEQFF. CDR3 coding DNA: TGTGCCAGCAGCTTAGGCCGGGAACAGGGCACCCCCAATGAGCAGTTCTTC.

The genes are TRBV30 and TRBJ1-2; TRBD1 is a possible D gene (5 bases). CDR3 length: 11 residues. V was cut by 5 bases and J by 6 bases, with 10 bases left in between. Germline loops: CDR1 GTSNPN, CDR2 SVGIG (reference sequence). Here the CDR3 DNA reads TGTGCCTGGGTGGGGGGACATGGCTACACCTTC. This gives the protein CAWVGGHGYTF. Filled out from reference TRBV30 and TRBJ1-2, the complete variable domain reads SQTIHQWPATLVQPVGSPLSLECTVEGTSNPNLYWYRQAAGRGLQLLFYSVGIGQISSEVPQNLSASRPQDRQFILSSKKLLLSDSGFYLCAWVGGHGYTFGSGTRLTVV.

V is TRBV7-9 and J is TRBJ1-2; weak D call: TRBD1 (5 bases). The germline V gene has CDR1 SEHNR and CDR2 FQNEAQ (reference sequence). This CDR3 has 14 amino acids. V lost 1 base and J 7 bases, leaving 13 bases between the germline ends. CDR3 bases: TGTGCCAGCAGCTTAGGGGGCGGTGGAGTTGGCTACACCTTC. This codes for CASSLGGGGVGYTF.

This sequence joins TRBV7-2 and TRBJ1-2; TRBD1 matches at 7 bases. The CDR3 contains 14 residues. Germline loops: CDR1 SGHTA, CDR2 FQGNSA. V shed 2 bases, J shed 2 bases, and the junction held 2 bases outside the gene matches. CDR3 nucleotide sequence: TGTGCCAGCAGCTTAAGGGACAGAAACTATGGCTACACCTTC. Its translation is CASSLRDRNYGYTF.

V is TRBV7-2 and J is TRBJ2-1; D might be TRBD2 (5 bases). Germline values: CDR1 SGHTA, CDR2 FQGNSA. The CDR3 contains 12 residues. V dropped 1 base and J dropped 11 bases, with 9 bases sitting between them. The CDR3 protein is CASSLERTQQFF. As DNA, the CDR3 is TGTGCCAGCAGCTTAGAGAGGACTCAGCAGTTCTTC.

CDR3 loop: CASSLGRRGAGANVLTF. CDR3 nucleotide sequence: TGTGCCAGCAGCTTGGGGAGGCGGGGGGCTGGGGCCAACGTCCTGACTTTC. V is TRBV5-4 and J is TRBJ2-6; 8 bases are shared with TRBD2. In germline, CDR1 is SGHNT, CDR2 YYREEE (reference sequence). CDR3 length equals 17 residues. Unmatched junction bases numbered 4, after V lost 0 bases and J lost 2 bases.

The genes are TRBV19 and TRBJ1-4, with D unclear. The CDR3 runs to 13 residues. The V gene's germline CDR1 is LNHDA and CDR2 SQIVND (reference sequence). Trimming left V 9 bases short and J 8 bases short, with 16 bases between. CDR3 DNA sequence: TGTGCCAGCTCATCCAACCGGGGAGAAAAACTGTTTTTT. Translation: CASSSNRGEKLFF.

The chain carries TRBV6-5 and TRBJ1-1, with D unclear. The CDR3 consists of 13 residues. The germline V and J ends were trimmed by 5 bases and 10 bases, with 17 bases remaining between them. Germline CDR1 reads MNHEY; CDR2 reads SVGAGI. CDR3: CASSPWTGHGAFF. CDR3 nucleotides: TGTGCCAGCAGTCCCTGGACTGGCCATGGAGCTTTCTTT.

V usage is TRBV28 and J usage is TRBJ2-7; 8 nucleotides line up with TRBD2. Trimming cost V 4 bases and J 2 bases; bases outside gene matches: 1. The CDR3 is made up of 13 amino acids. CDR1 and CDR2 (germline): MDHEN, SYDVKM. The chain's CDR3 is CASSSTSAYEQYF. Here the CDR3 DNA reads TGTGCCAGCAGTTCGACTAGCGCCTACGAGCAGTACTTC.

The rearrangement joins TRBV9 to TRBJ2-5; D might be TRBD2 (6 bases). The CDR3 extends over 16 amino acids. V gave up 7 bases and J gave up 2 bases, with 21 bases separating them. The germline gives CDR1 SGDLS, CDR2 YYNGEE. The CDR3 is CASARGRSGQQETQYF. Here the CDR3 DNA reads TGTGCCAGCGCTCGTGGGCGGAGCGGGCAGCAAGAGACCCAGTACTTC.

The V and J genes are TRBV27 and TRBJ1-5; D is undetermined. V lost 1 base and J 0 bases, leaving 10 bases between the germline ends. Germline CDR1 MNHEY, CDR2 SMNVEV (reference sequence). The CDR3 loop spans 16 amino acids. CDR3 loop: CASSLLAGASNQPQHF. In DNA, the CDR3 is TGTGCCAGCAGTTTATTGGCGGGAGCTAGCAATCAGCCCCAGCATTTT.

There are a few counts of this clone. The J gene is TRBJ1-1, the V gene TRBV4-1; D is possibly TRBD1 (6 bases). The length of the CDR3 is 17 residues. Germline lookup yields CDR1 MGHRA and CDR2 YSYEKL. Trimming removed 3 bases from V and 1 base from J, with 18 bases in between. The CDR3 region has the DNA TGCGCCAGCAGCCACACATGGGGGGGGCAGTCGAACACTGAAGCTTTCTTT. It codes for CASSHTWGGQSNTEAFF.

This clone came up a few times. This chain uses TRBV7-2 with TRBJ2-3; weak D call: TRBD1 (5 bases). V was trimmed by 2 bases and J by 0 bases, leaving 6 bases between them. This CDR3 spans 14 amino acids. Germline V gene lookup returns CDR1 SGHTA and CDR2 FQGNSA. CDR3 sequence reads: CASSLKGSTDTQYF. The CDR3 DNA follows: TGTGCCAGCAGCTTAAAGGGGAGCACAGATACGCAGTATTTT.

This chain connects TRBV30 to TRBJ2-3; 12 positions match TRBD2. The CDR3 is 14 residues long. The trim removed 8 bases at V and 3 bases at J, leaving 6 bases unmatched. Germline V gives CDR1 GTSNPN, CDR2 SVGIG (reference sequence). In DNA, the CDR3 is TGTGCCCAGACTAGCGGGAGCCATACAGATACGCAGTATTTT. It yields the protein CAQTSGSHTDTQYF.

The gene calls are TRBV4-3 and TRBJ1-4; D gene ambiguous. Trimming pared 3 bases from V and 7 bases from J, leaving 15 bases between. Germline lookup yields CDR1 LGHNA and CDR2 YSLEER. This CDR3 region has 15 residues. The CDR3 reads CASSHEGVSGEKLFF. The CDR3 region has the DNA TGCGCCAGCAGCCACGAGGGAGTAAGCGGTGAAAAACTGTTTTTT.

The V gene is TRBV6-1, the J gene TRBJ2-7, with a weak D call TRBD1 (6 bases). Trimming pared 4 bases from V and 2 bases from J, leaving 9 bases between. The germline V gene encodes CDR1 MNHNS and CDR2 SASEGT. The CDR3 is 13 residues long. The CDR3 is CASSAGQPYEQYF. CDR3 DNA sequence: TGTGCCAGCAGTGCAGGACAGCCCTACGAGCAGTACTTC.